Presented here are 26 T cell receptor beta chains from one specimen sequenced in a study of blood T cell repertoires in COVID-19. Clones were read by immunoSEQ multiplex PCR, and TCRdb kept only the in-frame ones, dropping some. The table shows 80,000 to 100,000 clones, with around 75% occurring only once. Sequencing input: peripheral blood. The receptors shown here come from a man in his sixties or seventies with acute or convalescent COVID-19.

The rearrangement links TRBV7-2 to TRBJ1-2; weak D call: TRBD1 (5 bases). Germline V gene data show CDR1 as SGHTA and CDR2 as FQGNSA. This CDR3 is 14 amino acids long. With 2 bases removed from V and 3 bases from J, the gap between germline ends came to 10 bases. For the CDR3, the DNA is TGTGCCAGCAGCTTAAACCAGGGATACTATGGCTACACCTTC. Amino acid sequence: CASSLNQGYYGYTF. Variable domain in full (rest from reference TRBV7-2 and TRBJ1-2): GAGVSQSPSNKVTEKGKDVELRCDPISGHTALYWYRQSLGQGLEFLIYFQGNSAPDKSGLPSDRFSAERTGGSVSTLTIQRTQQEDSAVYLCASSLNQGYYGYTFGSGTRLTVV.

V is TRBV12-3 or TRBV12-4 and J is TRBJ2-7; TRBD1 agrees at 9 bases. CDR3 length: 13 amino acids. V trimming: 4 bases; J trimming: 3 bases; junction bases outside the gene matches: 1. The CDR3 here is CASSSTGGYEQYF. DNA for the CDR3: TGTGCCAGCAGTTCGACAGGGGGCTACGAGCAGTACTTC.

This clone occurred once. CDR3 sequence (DNA): TGCGCCAGCAGCTTGGGGAGGTCCGAGATTCAGTACTTC. Translated, it gives CASSLGRSEIQYF. The gene calls are TRBV5-1 and TRBJ2-4; D is possibly TRBD2 (5 bases). This CDR3 has 13 amino acids. Trimming shortened V by 0 bases and J by 10 bases, and 11 bases separated the two germline ends. Germline-derived CDR1 and CDR2 are SGHRS and YFSETQ.

This chain's CDR3 is CASSMEKAYEQYF. CDR3 DNA sequence: TGTGCCAGTAGTATGGAGAAAGCCTACGAGCAGTACTTC. The rearrangement joins TRBV19 to TRBJ2-7; D remains ambiguous. This CDR3 is built from 13 residues. Germline CDR1 reads LNHDA; CDR2 reads SQIVND (reference sequence). The V and J ends lost 3 bases and 2 bases respectively, with 8 bases between them. The full variable domain, its missing parts supplied by reference TRBV19 and TRBJ2-7, is DGGITQSPKYLFRKEGQNVTLSCEQNLNHDAMYWYRQDPGQGLRLIYYSQIVNDFQKGDIAEGYSVSREKKESFPLTVTSAQKNPTAFYLCASSMEKAYEQYFGPGTRLTVT.

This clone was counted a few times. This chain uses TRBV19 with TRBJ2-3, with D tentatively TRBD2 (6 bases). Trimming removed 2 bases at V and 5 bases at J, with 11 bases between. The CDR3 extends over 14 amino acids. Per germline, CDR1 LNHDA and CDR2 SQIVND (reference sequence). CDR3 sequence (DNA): TGTGCCAGTAGTATATCTAGCGTTGTAGATACGCAGTATTTT. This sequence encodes CASSISSVVDTQYF.

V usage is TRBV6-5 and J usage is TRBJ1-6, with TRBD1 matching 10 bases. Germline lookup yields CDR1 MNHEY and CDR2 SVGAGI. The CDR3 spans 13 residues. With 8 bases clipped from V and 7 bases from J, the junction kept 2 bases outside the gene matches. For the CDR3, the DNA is TGTGCCAGCTTGACAGGGGGCAATTCACCCCTCCACTTT. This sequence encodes CASLTGGNSPLHF.

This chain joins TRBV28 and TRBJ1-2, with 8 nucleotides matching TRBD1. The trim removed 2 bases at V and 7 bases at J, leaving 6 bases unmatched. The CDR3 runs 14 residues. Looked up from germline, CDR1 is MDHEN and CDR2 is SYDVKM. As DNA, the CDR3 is TGTGCCAGCAGTTTAGGCAGGGGGCGCTCTGGCTACACCTTC. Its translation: CASSLGRGRSGYTF.

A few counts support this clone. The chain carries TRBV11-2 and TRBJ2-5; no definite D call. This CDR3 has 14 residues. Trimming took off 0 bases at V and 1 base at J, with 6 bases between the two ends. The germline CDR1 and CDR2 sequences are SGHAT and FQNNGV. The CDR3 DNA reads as TGTGCCAGCAGCTTAGATCTTCTCCAAGAGACCCAGTACTTC. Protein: CASSLDLLQETQYF.

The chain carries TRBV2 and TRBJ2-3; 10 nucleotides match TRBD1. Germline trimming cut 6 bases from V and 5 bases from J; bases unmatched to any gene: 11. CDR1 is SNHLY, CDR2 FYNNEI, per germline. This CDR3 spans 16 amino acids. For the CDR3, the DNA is TGTGCCAGCAGGGATCCGGGACAGGGGACAGGAGATACGCAGTATTTT. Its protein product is CASRDPGQGTGDTQYF.

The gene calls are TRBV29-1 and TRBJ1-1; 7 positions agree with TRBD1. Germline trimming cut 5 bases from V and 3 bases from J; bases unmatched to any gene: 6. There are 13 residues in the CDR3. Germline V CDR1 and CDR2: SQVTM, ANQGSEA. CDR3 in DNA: TGCAGCGTTAGGGACAGTTTTGACACTGAAGCTTTCTTT. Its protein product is CSVRDSFDTEAFF.

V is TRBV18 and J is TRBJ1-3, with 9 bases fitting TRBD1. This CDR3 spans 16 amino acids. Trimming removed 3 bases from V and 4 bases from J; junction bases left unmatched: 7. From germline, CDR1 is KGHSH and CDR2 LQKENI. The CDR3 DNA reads TGTGCCAGCTCACCCTCCGGGACAGGGCCCGGAAACACCATATATTTT. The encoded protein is CASSPSGTGPGNTIYF.

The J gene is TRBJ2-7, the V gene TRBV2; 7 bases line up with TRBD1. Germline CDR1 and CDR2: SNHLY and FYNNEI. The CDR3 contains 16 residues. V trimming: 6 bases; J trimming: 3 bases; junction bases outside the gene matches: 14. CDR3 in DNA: TGTGCCAGCAGAGACGACAGGGTGAACGGGATCTACGAGCAGTACTTC. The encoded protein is CASRDDRVNGIYEQYF.

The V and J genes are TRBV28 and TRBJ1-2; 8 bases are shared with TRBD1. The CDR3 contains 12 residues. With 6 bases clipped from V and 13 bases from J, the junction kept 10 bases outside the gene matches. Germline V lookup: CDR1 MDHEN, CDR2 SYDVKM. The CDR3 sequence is CASRFSQGAFTF. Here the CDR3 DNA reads TGTGCCAGCAGATTTAGTCAGGGGGCGTTCACCTTC.

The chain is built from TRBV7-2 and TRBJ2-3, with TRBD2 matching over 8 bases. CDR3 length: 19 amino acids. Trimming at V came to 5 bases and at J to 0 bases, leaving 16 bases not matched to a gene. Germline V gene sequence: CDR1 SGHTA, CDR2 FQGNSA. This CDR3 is CASSPKLVGSGGSTDTQYF. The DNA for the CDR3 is TGTGCCAGCAGCCCCAAGCTGGTGGGCAGCGGGGGTAGCACAGATACGCAGTATTTT.

Here the CDR3 DNA reads TGTGCCAGCATTAGAGGGGGGGGCTGGGAGACCCAGTACTTC. Residues: CASIRGGGWETQYF. This chain connects TRBV5-6 to TRBJ2-5, with D possibly matching TRBD2 (7 bases). Trimming removed 6 bases from V and 5 bases from J, with 17 bases in between. The length of the CDR3 is 14 residues. Per the germline V gene, CDR1 is SGHDT and CDR2 is YYEEEE.

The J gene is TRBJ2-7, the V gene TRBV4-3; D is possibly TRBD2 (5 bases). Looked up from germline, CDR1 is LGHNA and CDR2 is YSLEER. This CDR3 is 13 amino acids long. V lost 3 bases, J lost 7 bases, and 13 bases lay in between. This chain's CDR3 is CASSQPPEAEQYF. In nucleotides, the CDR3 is TGCGCCAGCAGCCAGCCGCCGGAGGCTGAGCAGTACTTC.

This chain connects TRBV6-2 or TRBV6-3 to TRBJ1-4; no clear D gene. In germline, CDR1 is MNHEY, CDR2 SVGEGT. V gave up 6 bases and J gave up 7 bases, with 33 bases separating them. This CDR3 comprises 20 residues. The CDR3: CASSLPLFSLGGRTGEKLFF. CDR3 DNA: TGTGCCAGCAGCCTACCTCTGTTCAGCCTCGGAGGTCGGACGGGTGAAAAACTGTTTTTT.

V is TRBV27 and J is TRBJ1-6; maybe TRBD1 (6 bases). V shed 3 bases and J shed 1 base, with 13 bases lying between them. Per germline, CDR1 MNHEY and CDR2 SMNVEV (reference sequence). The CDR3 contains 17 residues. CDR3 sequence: CASSFVQGSSYNSPLHF. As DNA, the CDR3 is TGTGCCAGCAGTTTTGTCCAGGGGAGTTCCTATAATTCACCCCTCCACTTT.

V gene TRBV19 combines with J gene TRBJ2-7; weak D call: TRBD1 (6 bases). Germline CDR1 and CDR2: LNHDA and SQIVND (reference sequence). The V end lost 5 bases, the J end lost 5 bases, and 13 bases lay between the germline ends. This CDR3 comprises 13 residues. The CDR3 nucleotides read TGTGCCAGTAGTTTAAGCACAGGGAACGAGCAGTACTTC. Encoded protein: CASSLSTGNEQYF.

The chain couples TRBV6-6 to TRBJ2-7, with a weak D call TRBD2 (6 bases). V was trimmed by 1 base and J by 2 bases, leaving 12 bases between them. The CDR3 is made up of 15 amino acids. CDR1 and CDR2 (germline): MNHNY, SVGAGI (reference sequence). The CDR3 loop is CASSYFSGSPYEQYF. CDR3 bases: TGTGCCAGCAGTTACTTTAGCGGTTCTCCCTACGAGCAGTACTTC.

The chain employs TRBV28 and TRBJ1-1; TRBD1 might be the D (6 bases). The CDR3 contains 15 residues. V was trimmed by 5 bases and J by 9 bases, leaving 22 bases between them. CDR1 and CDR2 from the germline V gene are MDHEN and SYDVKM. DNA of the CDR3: TGTGCCAGCAGTCATGCCGGGACACCTGCTTCGAAAGCTTTCTTT. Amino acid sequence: CASSHAGTPASKAFF.

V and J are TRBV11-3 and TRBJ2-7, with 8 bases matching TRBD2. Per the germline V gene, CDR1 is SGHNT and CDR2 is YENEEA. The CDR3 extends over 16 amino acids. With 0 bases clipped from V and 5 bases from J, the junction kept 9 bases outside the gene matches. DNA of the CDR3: TGTGCCAGCAGCTTAGACGGGCGAGCGGGAGACGACGAGCAGTACTTC. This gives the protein CASSLDGRAGDDEQYF.

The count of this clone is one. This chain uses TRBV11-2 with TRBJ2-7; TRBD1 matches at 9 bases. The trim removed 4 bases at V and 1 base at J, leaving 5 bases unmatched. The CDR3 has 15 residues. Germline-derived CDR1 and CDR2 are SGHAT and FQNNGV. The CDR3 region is CASSYGTGFSYEQYF. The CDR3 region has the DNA TGTGCCAGCAGCTATGGGACAGGGTTTTCCTACGAGCAGTACTTC.

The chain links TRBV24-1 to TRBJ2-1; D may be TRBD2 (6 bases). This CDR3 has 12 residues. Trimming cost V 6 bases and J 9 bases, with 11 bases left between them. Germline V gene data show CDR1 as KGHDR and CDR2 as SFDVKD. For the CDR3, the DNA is TGTGCCACCAGTTATGGAGGGTCTGAGCAGTTCTTC. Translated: CATSYGGSEQFF.

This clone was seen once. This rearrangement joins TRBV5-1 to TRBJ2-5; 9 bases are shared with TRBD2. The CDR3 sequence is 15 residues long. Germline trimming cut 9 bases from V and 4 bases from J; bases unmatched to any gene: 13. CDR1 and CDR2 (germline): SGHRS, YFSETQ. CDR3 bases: TGCGCCACCAGTCCGGGGGGCGGGAGGGGAGAGACCCAGTACTTC. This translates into CATSPGGGRGETQYF.

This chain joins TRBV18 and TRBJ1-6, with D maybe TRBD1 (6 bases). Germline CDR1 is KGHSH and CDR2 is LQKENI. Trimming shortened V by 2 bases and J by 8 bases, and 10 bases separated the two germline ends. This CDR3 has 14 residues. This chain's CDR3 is CASSPRGYDSPLHF. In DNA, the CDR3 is TGTGCCAGCTCACCAAGGGGGTATGATTCACCCCTCCACTTT.